Given below is one T cell receptor (beta chain) in context. Its specificity is not known. The sample originates from a study of cytomegalovirus exposure and HLA in healthy donors. Study overall: Both the 100 to 150 validation repertoires and the approximately 620 first-cohort repertoires used the same platform, as reported by a later analysis.

Trimming removed 5 bases from V and 0 bases from J; junction bases left unmatched: 16. This CDR3 has 18 residues. Germline lookup yields CDR1 GTSNPN and CDR2 SVGIG (reference sequence). Whole-study results and caveats: In vitro experiments confirmed that three CMV-associated chains were specific for CMV antigens.

Method: immunoSEQ multiplex PCR; TCRdb's copy keeps in-frame clones and lacks some. Among roughly 68,000 clones listed, around 89% were seen once. The sample taken for sequencing was PBMCs. This chain links TRBV30 with TRBJ1-3; 7 positions match TRBD1. The sequence came from a woman aged 18-29 years in good health and CMV-seronegative. For the CDR3, the DNA is TGTGCCTGGGGGGACAGATTCACCTCCTTTCGCTCTGGAAACACCATATATTTT. As protein: CAWGDRFTSFRSGNTIYF.